The rows below give T cell receptor beta chains drawn from one sample of a study of T cell clonotyping in hematopoietic cell transplantation. The table came from immunoSEQ multiplex PCR; TCRdb's copy has only in-frame clones and leaves some out. This sample has some 2,900 clones, with over 70% found just once. Here the sequenced sample was peripheral blood mononuclear cells, taken 180 days after allogeneic stem cell transplant. Receptors were obtained from a male patient over 55 who had an allogeneic stem cell transplant, so T cells may come from the graft donor. Some clones in this sample may be carry-over from other donors' samples. CDR3s include the opening cysteine and the closing phenylalanine or tryptophan. D genes are given only for firm matches. Size tells how often a clone was seen (once, few, many) or the class of an expanded clone, and some rows leave it out.

d_call cdr3_length j_call v_call clone_size cdr3_aa cdr3_nt
TRBD1 16 TRBJ2-7 TRBV7-2 once CASSLGGQGRSYEQYF TGTGCCAGCAGCTTAGGGGGACAGGGGCGCTCCTACGAGCAGTACTTC
TRBD2 16 TRBJ2-1 TRBV29-1 . CSVGNSLAGPGNEQFF TGCAGCGTTGGTAACTCACTAGCGGGCCCGGGGAATGAGCAGTTCTTC
TRBD1 13 TRBJ1-2 TRBV6-6 . CASSSPRGLGYTF TGTGCCAGCAGTTCCCCCAGGGGGCTCGGCTACACCTTC
TRBD2 19 TRBJ2-3 TRBV7-9 . CASSSSRGTSGRVGDTQYF TGTGCCAGCAGCTCCTCCCGTGGGACAAGCGGGAGGGTTGGGGATACGCAGTATTTT
TRBD1 17 TRBJ2-3 TRBV25-1 . CASSGMATGGRPDTQYF TGTGCCAGCAGTGGCATGGCGACAGGGGGGAGGCCAGATACGCAGTATTTT
. 11 TRBJ1-2 TRBV30 . CAWSVSHGYTF TGTGCCTGGAGTGTATCGCATGGCTACACCTTC
. 13 TRBJ1-2 TRBV25-1 . CASSPDGTNGYTF TGTGCCAGCAGTCCGGACGGAACAAATGGCTACACCTTC
. 15 TRBJ2-7 TRBV28 medium-sized CASSLLRTVSYEQYF TGTGCCAGCAGTTTACTAAGGACAGTCTCCTACGAGCAGTACTTC
. 16 TRBJ2-7 TRBV27 . CASSPYRVRGPYEQYF TGTGCCAGCAGCCCCTACAGGGTACGGGGGCCCTACGAGCAGTACTTC
. 15 TRBJ2-3 TRBV11-2 few CASSLSSGSTDTQYF TGTGCCAGCAGCTTATCCAGTGGGTCCACAGATACGCAGTATTTT
. 13 TRBJ2-5 TRBV28 . CASTPHGEETQYF TGTGCCAGCACCCCCCACGGGGAGGAGACCCAGTACTTC
. 15 TRBJ1-2 TRBV6-5 . CASSGFRTQFYGYTF TGTGCCAGCTCGGGATTCCGGACGCAGTTCTATGGCTACACCTTC
TRBD1 14 TRBJ1-2 TRBV29-1 . CSVEQAGGSYGYTF TGCAGCGTTGAACAGGCAGGGGGCAGCTATGGCTACACCTTC
TRBD1 15 TRBJ2-7 TRBV5-4 few CASSSTGTGSYEQYF TGTGCCAGCAGCTCTACCGGGACAGGGTCCTACGAGCAGTACTTC
. 12 TRBJ1-2 TRBV7-9 . CASTLGNYGYTF TGTGCCAGCACCCTGGGTAACTATGGCTACACCTTC
. 14 TRBJ1-1 TRBV4-3 . CASSQDRGDGRAFF TGCGCCAGCAGCCAAGATCGCGGGGACGGTCGAGCTTTCTTT
. 12 TRBJ1-1 TRBV28 few CASSYGSTEAFF TGTGCCAGCAGTTATGGGAGCACTGAAGCTTTCTTT
. 10 TRBJ1-2 TRBV20-1 . CSASGYGYTF TGCAGTGCGTCGGGGTATGGCTACACCTTC
. 15 TRBJ1-2 TRBV15 large CATSRDKGTDYGYTF TGTGCCACCAGCAGAGATAAGGGGACGGACTATGGCTACACCTTC
. 12 TRBJ2-1 TRBV9 . CASSVEPGEQFF TGTGCCAGCAGCGTAGAGCCGGGTGAGCAGTTCTTC
TRBD2 15 TRBJ2-7 TRBV6-1 . CASSLLAGGGYEQYF TGTGCCAGCAGCCTACTAGCGGGAGGGGGCTACGAGCAGTACTTC
. 13 TRBJ2-3 TRBV28 . CASRLQATDTQYF TGTGCCAGCAGATTACAGGCCACAGATACGCAGTATTTT
TRBD2 15 TRBJ2-2 TRBV30 . CAWTGLAGPTGELFF TGTGCCTGGACCGGACTAGCGGGACCAACCGGGGAGCTGTTTTTT
. 14 TRBJ1-2 TRBV6-5 . CASSYYKGGYGYTF TGTGCCAGCAGTTATTATAAGGGAGGCTATGGCTACACCTTC
TRBD1 13 TRBJ1-2 TRBV5-1 . CASSGQGFDGYTF TGCGCCAGCTCGGGACAGGGGTTTGATGGCTACACCTTC
. 14 TRBJ1-1 TRBV30 . CAWKWGRGNTEAFF TGTGCCTGGAAATGGGGGCGGGGGAACACTGAAGCTTTCTTT
. 12 TRBJ2-1 TRBV30 . CAWSLAWDEQFF TGTGCCTGGAGCCTCGCTTGGGATGAGCAGTTCTTC
. 14 TRBJ2-7 TRBV15 . CATSRGQGGREQYF TGTGCCACCAGCAGAGGACAGGGAGGACGGGAGCAGTACTTC
. 14 TRBJ2-7 TRBV30 . CAGISRGSSYEQYF TGTGCCGGAATATCAAGGGGCAGTAGCTACGAGCAGTACTTC
TRBD2 16 TRBJ2-7 TRBV5-4 few CASSLTKGGPSYEQYF TGTGCCAGCAGCCTGACCAAGGGAGGGCCCTCTTACGAGCAGTACTTC
TRBD1 13 TRBJ1-2 TRBV5-1 few CASSFGRGNGYTF TGCGCCAGCAGCTTTGGCAGGGGGAATGGCTACACCTTC
TRBD2 16 TRBJ2-3 TRBV25-1 . CASSVLAGPSTDTQYF TGTGCCAGCAGTGTCTTAGCGGGACCTAGCACAGATACGCAGTATTTT
. 12 TRBJ1-2 TRBV28 . CASSSTLYGYTF TGTGCCAGCAGTTCCACCCTTTATGGCTACACCTTC
. 17 TRBJ1-1 TRBV4-1 . CASSPIVVRGVHTEAFF TGCGCCAGCAGCCCCATTGTGGTCAGGGGAGTCCACACTGAAGCTTTCTTT
TRBD2 14 TRBJ2-2 TRBV2 . CASRTSGNTGELFF TGTGCCAGCAGAACTAGCGGGAACACCGGGGAGCTGTTTTTT
. 12 TRBJ2-3 TRBV7-3 . CASSLTADTQYF TGTGCCAGCAGCTTAACAGCCGATACGCAGTATTTT
. 13 TRBJ1-5 TRBV19 . CASSLRGNQPQHF TGTGCCAGTTCCCTCCGGGGCAATCAGCCCCAGCATTTT
. 13 TRBJ1-2 TRBV30 . CAWNTGRVYGYTF TGTGCCTGGAACACTGGACGGGTCTATGGCTACACCTTC
TRBD1 15 TRBJ1-1 TRBV19 . CASSANPGQGIEAFF TGTGCCAGTAGTGCCAACCCGGGACAGGGGATTGAAGCTTTCTTT
. 14 TRBJ1-5 TRBV2 once CASRPDSINQPQHF TGTGCCAGCAGGCCCGACAGCATCAATCAGCCCCAGCATTTT
TRBD2 15 TRBJ2-5 TRBV28 . CASNSRTRAQETQYF TGTGCCAGCAATTCCCGGACTAGGGCCCAAGAGACCCAGTACTTC
TRBD2 14 TRBJ2-1 TRBV19 few CASSSSSGNNEQFF TGTGCCAGTAGTTCGTCTAGCGGGAACAATGAGCAGTTCTTC
TRBD2 17 TRBJ2-5 TRBV30 . CAWGNTRTSGQQETQYF TGTGCCTGGGGTAATACCCGGACTAGCGGGCAACAAGAGACCCAGTACTTC
TRBD2 15 TRBJ2-5 TRBV4-3 . CASSPLGLAEETQYF TGCGCCAGCAGCCCACTGGGACTAGCGGAAGAGACCCAGTACTTC
TRBD1 13 TRBJ1-1 TRBV30 few CAWSQYRGRDAFF TGTGCCTGGAGTCAGTACAGGGGGCGCGATGCTTTCTTT
. 12 TRBJ1-2 TRBV29-1 . CSVDGEPAGYTF TGCAGCGTTGACGGGGAACCCGCTGGCTACACCTTC
TRBD1 13 TRBJ1-2 TRBV5-6 few CASSPGGAHGYTF TGTGCCAGCAGCCCAGGGGGCGCACATGGCTACACCTTC
TRBD1 15 TRBJ2-7 TRBV28 . CASSFPPGQGHEQYF TGTGCCAGCAGTTTTCCTCCGGGACAGGGTCACGAGCAGTACTTC
. 13 TRBJ2-2 TRBV30 . CAWSEPNTGELFF TGTGCCTGGAGTGAACCGAACACCGGGGAGCTGTTTTTT
. 16 TRBJ2-1 TRBV27 . CASSPPPGQASHEQFF TGTGCCAGCAGTCCACCCCCGGGACAAGCTTCCCATGAGCAGTTCTTC
TRBD2 16 TRBJ2-7 TRBV7-2 . CASSPGTSGPSGAQYF TGTGCCAGCAGCCCAGGGACTAGCGGGCCCTCAGGCGCGCAGTACTTC
TRBD1 16 TRBJ1-5 TRBV10-3 . CAAGQGGFSSNQPQHF TGTGCCGCGGGACAGGGAGGTTTTTCGAGCAATCAGCCCCAGCATTTT
. 14 TRBJ2-1 TRBV7-9 few CASSLGQFYNEQFF TGTGCCAGCAGCCTCGGACAGTTTTACAATGAGCAGTTCTTC
TRBD1 13 TRBJ1-1 TRBV30 . CAWAPGGDTEAFF TGTGCCTGGGCCCCAGGGGGGGACACTGAAGCTTTCTTT